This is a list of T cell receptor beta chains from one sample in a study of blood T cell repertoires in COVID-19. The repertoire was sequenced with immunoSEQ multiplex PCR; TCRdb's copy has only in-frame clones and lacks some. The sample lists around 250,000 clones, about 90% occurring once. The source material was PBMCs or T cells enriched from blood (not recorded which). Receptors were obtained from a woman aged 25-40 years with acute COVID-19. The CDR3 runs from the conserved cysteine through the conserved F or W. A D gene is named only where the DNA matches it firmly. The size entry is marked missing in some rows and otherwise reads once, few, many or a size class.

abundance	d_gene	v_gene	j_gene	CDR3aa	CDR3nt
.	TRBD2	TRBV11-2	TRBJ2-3	CASSLDGASGSDTQYF	TGTGCCAGCAGCTTAGATGGGGCTAGCGGGAGCGATACGCAGTATTTT
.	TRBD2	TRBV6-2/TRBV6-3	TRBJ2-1	CASSVAGAYNEQFF	TGTGCCAGCAGCGTAGCGGGAGCGTACAATGAGCAGTTCTTC
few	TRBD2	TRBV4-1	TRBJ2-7	CASSTSTSLYEQYF	TGCGCCAGCAGCACCTCGACTAGCCTCTACGAGCAGTACTTC
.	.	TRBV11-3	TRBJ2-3	CASSLGGRRPLVTDTQYF	TGTGCCAGCAGCTTAGGAGGTCGGAGGCCTCTAGTCACAGATACGCAGTATTTT
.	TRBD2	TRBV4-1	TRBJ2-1	CASSQLFGTSYNEQFF	TGCGCCAGCAGCCAACTGTTCGGGACTAGCTACAATGAGCAGTTCTTC
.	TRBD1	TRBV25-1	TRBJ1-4	CASSETGALNEKLFF	TGTGCCAGCAGTGAGACAGGGGCCCTTAATGAAAAACTGTTTTTT
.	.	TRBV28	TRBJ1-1	CASSLKGMGTEAFF	TGTGCCAGCAGTTTAAAGGGGATGGGTACTGAAGCTTTCTTT
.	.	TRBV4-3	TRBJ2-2	CASSQDKERAITGELFF	TGCGCCAGCAGCCAAGATAAAGAGAGGGCGATCACCGGGGAGCTGTTTTTT
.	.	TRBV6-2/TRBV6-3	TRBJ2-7	CASSGPLGQKQYF	TGTGCCAGCAGTGGTCCCCTAGGCCAGAAGCAGTACTTC
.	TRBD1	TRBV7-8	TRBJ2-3	CASSSKTPGQGTDTQYF	TGTGCCAGCAGCTCAAAAACGCCGGGACAGGGCACAGATACGCAGTATTTT
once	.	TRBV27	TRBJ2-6	CASSLNRPSGANVLTF	TGTGCCAGCAGTTTGAACAGACCCTCTGGGGCCAACGTCCTGACTTTC
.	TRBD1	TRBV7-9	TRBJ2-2	CASSSGTGDRTGELFF	TGTGCCAGCAGCTCAGGGACAGGGGATCGGACCGGGGAGCTGTTTTTT
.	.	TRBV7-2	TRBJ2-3	CASRQQLIATDTQYF	TGTGCCAGCAGACAGCAGCTTATCGCTACAGATACGCAGTATTTT
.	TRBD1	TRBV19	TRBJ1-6	CASTGQRNNSPLHF	TGTGCCAGTACGGGACAGAGAAATAATTCACCCCTCCACTTT
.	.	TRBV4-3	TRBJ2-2	CASSQDFLASFNTGELFF	TGCGCCAGCAGCCAAGATTTCCTAGCGAGTTTTAACACCGGGGAGCTGTTTTTT
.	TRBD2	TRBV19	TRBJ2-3	CASSINSAGGLGTQYF	TGTGCCAGTAGTATAAATAGCGCGGGAGGTCTCGGTACGCAGTATTTT
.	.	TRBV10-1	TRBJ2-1	CASSEQGVRDEQFF	TGCGCCAGCAGTGAGCAGGGCGTCAGGGATGAGCAGTTCTTC
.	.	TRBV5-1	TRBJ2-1	CASSHSYNEQFF	TGCGCCAGCAGCCATTCCTACAATGAGCAGTTCTTC
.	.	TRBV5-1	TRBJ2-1	CASSPERGRRGDEQFF	TGCGCCAGCAGCCCGGAGCGGGGCCGTAGGGGGGATGAGCAGTTCTTC
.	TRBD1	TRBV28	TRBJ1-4	CASSLRGGLWDEKLFF	TGTGCCAGCAGTTTACGAGGGGGCCTATGGGATGAAAAACTGTTTTTT
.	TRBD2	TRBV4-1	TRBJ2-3	CASSKGGPVDTQYF	TGCGCCAGCAGCAAGGGAGGGCCCGTAGATACGCAGTATTTT
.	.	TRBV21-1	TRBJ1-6	CASSKAGTTGYDLTWSPLHF	TGTGCCAGCAGCAAAGCGGGTACTACAGGGTACGATCTTACGTGGTCACCCCTCCACTTT
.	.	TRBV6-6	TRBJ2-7	CASSYTRGEQYF	TGTGCCAGCAGTTACACCCGGGGCGAGCAGTACTTC
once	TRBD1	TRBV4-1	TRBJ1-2	CASSRSGTGFYGYTF	TGCGCCAGCAGCCGATCCGGGACAGGGTTCTATGGCTACACCTTC
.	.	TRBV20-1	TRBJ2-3	CSASPRDGTDTQYF	TGCAGTGCTAGTCCGCGGGATGGCACAGATACGCAGTATTTT
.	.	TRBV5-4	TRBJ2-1	CASSLPGTYNEQFF	TGTGCCAGCAGCTTGCCGGGAACCTACAATGAGCAGTTCTTC
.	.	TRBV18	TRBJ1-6	CASSPPGESSPLHF	TGTGCCAGCTCACCACCAGGGGAAAGTTCACCCCTCCACTTT
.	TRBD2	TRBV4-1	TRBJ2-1	CASSQGTSTTYNEQFF	TGCGCCAGCAGCCAAGGGACTAGCACCACCTACAATGAGCAGTTCTTC
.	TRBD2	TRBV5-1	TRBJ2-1	CASWGASGLSSYNEQFF	TGCGCCAGCTGGGGGGCTAGCGGGCTGAGCTCCTACAATGAGCAGTTCTTC
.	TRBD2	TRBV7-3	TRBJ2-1	CASSKTSFPYNEQFF	TGTGCCAGCAGCAAGACTAGCTTCCCCTACAATGAGCAGTTCTTC
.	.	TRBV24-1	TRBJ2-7	CATSDKTGTDEQYF	TGTGCCACCAGTGATAAAACAGGGACCGACGAGCAGTACTTC
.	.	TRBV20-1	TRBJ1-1	CSARGGSEAFF	TGCAGTGCTAGAGGAGGCAGTGAAGCTTTCTTT
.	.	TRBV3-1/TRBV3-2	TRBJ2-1	CASSPGSYNEQFF	TGTGCCAGCAGCCCAGGTTCCTACAATGAGCAGTTCTTC
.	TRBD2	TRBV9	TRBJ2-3	CASSVAGGRTDTQYF	TGTGCCAGCAGCGTAGCGGGAGGGCGCACAGATACGCAGTATTTT
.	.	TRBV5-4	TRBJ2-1	CASSLGQTGNEQFF	TGTGCCAGCAGCTTGGGACAGACAGGCAATGAGCAGTTCTTC
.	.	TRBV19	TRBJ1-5	CASSLPRTPGAQPQHF	TGTGCCAGTAGTCTCCCCCGGACCCCTGGGGCCCAGCCCCAGCATTTT
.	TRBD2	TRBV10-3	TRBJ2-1	CAISGGSGSWNEQFF	TGTGCCATCAGTGGGGGTAGCGGGAGTTGGAATGAGCAGTTCTTC
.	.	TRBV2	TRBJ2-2	CASRRVADTGELFF	TGTGCCAGTAGGAGGGTAGCTGACACCGGGGAGCTGTTTTTT
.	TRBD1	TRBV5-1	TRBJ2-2	CASSLLVWKPGQGITGELFF	TGCGCCAGCAGCCTATTGGTTTGGAAACCGGGACAGGGGATAACCGGGGAGCTGTTTTTT
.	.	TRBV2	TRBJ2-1	CASSSQRRGLFNEQFF	TGTGCCAGCAGTAGTCAGAGGCGGGGACTCTTCAATGAGCAGTTCTTC
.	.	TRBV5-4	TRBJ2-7	CASSLESGREQYF	TGTGCCAGCAGCTTGGAATCAGGGCGCGAGCAGTACTTC
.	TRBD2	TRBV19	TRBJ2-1	CASSWLAGSYNEQFF	TGTGCCAGTAGTTGGCTAGCGGGATCCTACAATGAGCAGTTCTTC
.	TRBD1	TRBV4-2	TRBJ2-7	CASSPRTGGQQYF	TGTGCCAGCAGCCCTCGGACAGGGGGCCAGCAGTACTTC
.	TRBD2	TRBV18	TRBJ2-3	CASSLTAGETDTQYF	TGTGCCAGCTCACTTACAGCGGGAGAGACAGATACGCAGTATTTT
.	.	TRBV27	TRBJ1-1	CASSFQDSEAFF	TGTGCCAGCAGTTTTCAGGACAGTGAAGCTTTCTTT
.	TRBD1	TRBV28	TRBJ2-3	CASRPGQGLTDTQYF	TGTGCCAGCAGGCCCGGACAGGGCCTCACAGATACGCAGTATTTT
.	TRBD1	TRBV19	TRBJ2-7	CASTPRWDSLSYEQYF	TGTGCCAGTACCCCTAGGTGGGACAGCCTATCCTACGAGCAGTACTTC